The T cell receptor beta chain described here comes from a study of blood T cell repertoires in COVID-19. Turning to the study itself: The United States, Italy and Spain supplied acute and convalescent COVID-19 samples. PBMCs, B-cell-depleted T cells, or T cells provided the cDNA or gDNA that made up the material.

As originally analysed: Amplification from reference gene primers served as the basis for estimated nucleated cell counts. Sequencing was performed with immunoSEQ multiplex PCR; in TCRdb, only in-frame clones are kept and a portion is missing. D and trimming were read from the DNA, whereas the V and J calls and clone size are those reported in that table. The sample lists about 360,000 clones, approximately 77% occurring once. Germline CDR1 and CDR2: MDHEN and SYDVKM. The CDR3 length is 13 residues. V was clipped by 10 bases and J by 2 bases; unmatched bases: 6. This clonotype was sampled from a human donor with acute or convalescent COVID-19. The donor label of this sample is uncertain. V gene TRBV28 combines with J gene TRBJ1-2, with 8 nucleotides matching TRBD1. Source material: peripheral blood. The CDR3 sequence: CATNRGRNYGYTF. The CDR3 DNA reads as TGTGCCACTAACAGGGGGAGAAACTATGGCTACACCTTC.